This entry lists 4 T cell receptor beta chains sequenced from one sample in a study of T cell responses to AZD1222 COVID-19 vaccine (dated by TCRdb to about 2021). The library was built by means of the immunoSEQ multiplex PCR assay. TCRdb provides this immuneACCESS table in a form limited to in-frame rearrangements. Some clones are lacking; in checked studies, under half of them reflect an unresolved V gene, and why the rest are absent is not known. This sample gives some 100,000 clones in total; approximately 90% of them show up just once. The top ten clones comprise less than 3.5% of the sample. Sample time point, as interpreted from the label and publication: baseline before first vaccination. The sequencing used peripheral blood, collected on day 0 of AZD1222 vaccination. These receptors were collected from an adult in good health.

The V call is TRBV9, the J call TRBJ2-7; 7 nucleotides line up with TRBD1. With V trimmed by 3 bases and J by 5 bases, 5 bases remained unmatched. The CDR3 extends over 13 amino acids. Germline V gene data show CDR1 as SGDLS and CDR2 as YYNGEE. The DNA for the CDR3 is TGTGCCAGCAGCGCACAGGGGTGGGACGAGCAGTACTTC. Protein: CASSAQGWDEQYF.

The V call is TRBV5-1, the J call TRBJ1-2; the D gene is possibly TRBD1 (5 bases). The CDR3 covers 14 residues. From germline, CDR1 is SGHRS and CDR2 YFSETQ. V lost 4 bases and J 8 bases, leaving 18 bases between the germline ends. The CDR3: CASSPTGTQHGYTF. DNA for the CDR3: TGCGCCAGCAGCCCCACCGGGACCCAGCACGGCTACACCTTC.

The CDR3 loop reads CASSLALAVAEAFF. CDR3 DNA: TGTGCCAGCAGCTTAGCCCTCGCAGTCGCTGAAGCTTTCTTT. J is TRBJ1-1 and V is TRBV7-9; no definite D call. The CDR3 has 14 amino acids. The germline gives CDR1 SEHNR, CDR2 FQNEAQ (reference sequence). Trimming shortened V by 0 bases and J by 6 bases, and 11 bases separated the two germline ends.

This clone appeared a single time. The rearrangement links TRBV11-2 to TRBJ1-1; a weak D match, TRBD1 (5 bases). CDR3 length equals 12 residues. The ends were cut back, 8 bases at V and 3 bases at J, with 10 bases in the middle. Per the germline V gene, CDR1 is SGHAT and CDR2 is FQNNGV. CDR3 in amino acids: CASRGGYTEAFF. CDR3 bases: TGTGCCAGCCGGGGGGGGTACACTGAAGCTTTCTTT.